This TCR beta chain appears in the sequencing data of a study of CD8 T cells in Susac syndrome. The authors sequenced TCR beta from blood CD8+ and CD4+ T cells. Controls matched for age and sex were healthy donors. The germline gives CDR1 LNHNV, CDR2 YYDKDF (reference sequence). The CDR3 contains 19 residues. Trimming cost V 5 bases and J 5 bases; bases outside gene matches: 23. Random hexamers were used to reverse transcribe an amount of roughly 0.5 to 1 ug RNA. Amplification of TCR beta CDR3 by immunoSEQ multiplex PCR spanned 54 Vbeta and 13 Jbeta. TCRdb fed the immunoSEQ multiplex PCR reads into MiXCR, producing one record per CDR3 protein. The table records about 140,000 distinct CDR3 sequences, 94% of them present only once. This clonotype has only one observation.

The chain recombines TRBV15 with TRBJ2-7; 8 bases line up with TRBD1. The sequence was collected from a human donor in good health. Sequencing was performed on CD8+ T cells from PBMCs. In DNA form, the CDR3 reads TGTGCCACCAGCGGCCGGGACAGGAGGGAACAGAACCGGCTCGACGAGCAGTACTTC. Amino acids: CATSGRDRREQNRLDEQYF.